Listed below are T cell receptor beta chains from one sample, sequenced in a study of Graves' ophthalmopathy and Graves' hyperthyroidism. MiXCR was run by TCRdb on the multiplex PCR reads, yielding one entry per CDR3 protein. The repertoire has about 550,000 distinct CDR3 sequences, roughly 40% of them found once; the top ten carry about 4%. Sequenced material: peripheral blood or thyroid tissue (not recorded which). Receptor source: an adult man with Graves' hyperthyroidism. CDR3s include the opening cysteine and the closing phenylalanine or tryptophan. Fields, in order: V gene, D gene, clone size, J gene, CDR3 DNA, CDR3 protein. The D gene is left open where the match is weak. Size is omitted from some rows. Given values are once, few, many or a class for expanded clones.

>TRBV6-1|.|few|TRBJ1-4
TGTGCCAGCACCTCCGGGGGAGCGGCTAATGAAAAACTGTTTTTT
CASTSGGAANEKLFF
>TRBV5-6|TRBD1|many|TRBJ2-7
TGTGCCAGCAGCCGCGGTGCGACAGGGAACCCCTACGAGCAGTACTTC
CASSRGATGNPYEQYF
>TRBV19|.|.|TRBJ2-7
TGTGCCAGTAGTATGGGGGGCTACGAGCAGTACTTC
CASSMGGYEQYF
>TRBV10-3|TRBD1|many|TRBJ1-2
TGTGCCATCAGTGAGTCGACTCCGGACAGGGCACTCTATGGCTACACCTTC
CAISESTPDRALYGYTF
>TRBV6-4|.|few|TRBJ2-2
TGTGCCAGCAGTGAGCAAAGGAACACCGGGGAGCTGTTTTTT
CASSEQRNTGELFF
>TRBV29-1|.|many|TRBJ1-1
TGCAGCTTCATCCTTGGGAACACTGAAGCTTTCTTT
CSFILGNTEAFF
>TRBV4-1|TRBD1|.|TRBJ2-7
TGCGCCAGCAGCCAAGGCTACGGGACAGTCGCCTACGAGCAGTACTTC
CASSQGYGTVAYEQYF
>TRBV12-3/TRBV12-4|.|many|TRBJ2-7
TGTGCCAGCAGACGGGACGCCAGCTCCTACGAGCAGTACTTC
CASRRDASSYEQYF
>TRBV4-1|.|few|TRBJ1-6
TGCGCCAGCAGCCAATTTACCAGGGATTCACCCCTCCACTTT
CASSQFTRDSPLHF
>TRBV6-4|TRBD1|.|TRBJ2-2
TGTGCCAGCAGTGTCGGGACAGGGGGCGCGAACACCGGGGAGCTGTTTTTT
CASSVGTGGANTGELFF
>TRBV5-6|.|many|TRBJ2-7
TGTGCCAGCAGTTCGGGCCCCAATTATTACGAGCAGTACTTC
CASSSGPNYYEQYF
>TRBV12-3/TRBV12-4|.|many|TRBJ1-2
TGTGCCAGCAGTGGGCAGCACTATGGCTACACCTTC
CASSGQHYGYTF
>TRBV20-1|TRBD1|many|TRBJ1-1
TGCAGTGCCTCGGGACAGAGGAACACTGAAGCTTTCTTT
CSASGQRNTEAFF
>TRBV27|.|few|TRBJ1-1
TGTGCCAGCAGTTTAGGGGGCATGGGCACTGAAGCTTTCTTT
CASSLGGMGTEAFF
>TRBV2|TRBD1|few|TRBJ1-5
TGTGCCAGCAGTCCACTAGCCTACCGGGACAGGGGGGATCAGCCCCAGCATTTT
CASSPLAYRDRGDQPQHF
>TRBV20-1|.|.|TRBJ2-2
TGCAGTGCACCCCAGAACAATGAGCAGTTTTTT
CSAPQNNEQFF
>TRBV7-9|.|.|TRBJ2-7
TGTGCCAGCAGCCCCCTGGGAAGGTACGAGCAGTACTTC
CASSPLGRYEQYF
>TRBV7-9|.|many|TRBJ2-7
TGTGCCAGCAGCTTATCCCAGGGCGAGCAGTACTTC
CASSLSQGEQYF
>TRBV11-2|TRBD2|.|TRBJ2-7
TGTGCCAGCAGCATGTTAGCGGGAGCCTACGAGCAGTACTTC
CASSMLAGAYEQYF
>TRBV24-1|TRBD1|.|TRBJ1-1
TGTGCCACCAGTGCTGGCAGGGGGCGCGAAGCTGAAGCTTTCTTT
CATSAGRGREAEAFF
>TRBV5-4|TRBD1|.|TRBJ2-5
TGTGCCAGCAGCGTTGGGCATGGGACAGGGGTCCTGGAGACCCAGTACTTC
CASSVGHGTGVLETQYF
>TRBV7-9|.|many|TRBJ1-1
TGTGCCAGCAGCTTAAATAAGGGGGTGAACACTGAAGCTTTCTTT
CASSLNKGVNTEAFF